This is a list of T cell receptor beta chains from one sample in a study of cytomegalovirus exposure and HLA in healthy donors. Profiling relied on immunoSEQ multiplex PCR, and the TCRdb table lists in-frame clones only, not all of them. The sample holds about 180,000 clones, 75% to 90% seen once. The sequenced material came from PBMCs. The receptor set was obtained from a man aged 18 to 29 in good health and CMV-seropositive. The CDR3 runs from the conserved cysteine through the conserved F or W. D genes are given only for firm matches. A row's size may be missing; if present it is once, few, many or a size class.

j_gene	d_gene	v_gene	len	abundance	CDR3nt	CDR3aa
TRBJ1-4	NA	TRBV5-1	15	NA	TGCGCCAGCAGCTCCCAAGGGGAAGTCAATGAAAAACTGTTTTTT	CASSSQGEVNEKLFF
TRBJ1-1	TRBD1	TRBV7-9	14	NA	TGTGCCAGCAGCCCAGCAGGGGGGAACACTGAAGCTTTCTTT	CASSPAGGNTEAFF
TRBJ2-7	TRBD1	TRBV29-1	12	NA	TGCAGCGTTGAAGTGACAGGGGACGAGCAGTACTTC	CSVEVTGDEQYF
TRBJ1-4	TRBD1	TRBV7-6	15	NA	TGTGCCAGCAGCCCTACAGGGGGGGAGGGTGAAAAACTGTTTTTT	CASSPTGGEGEKLFF
TRBJ2-1	TRBD2	TRBV7-3	15	NA	TGTGCCAGCAGCTCCCGACTAGCACAACGGGATGAGCAGTTCTTC	CASSSRLAQRDEQFF
TRBJ2-2	NA	TRBV5-4	11	NA	TGTGCCAGCAGCCAGAGGGGGGAGCTGTTTTTT	CASSQRGELFF
TRBJ2-3	NA	TRBV5-1	15	NA	TGCGCCAGCAGCTTTACGGACAGTAGCACAGATACGCAGTATTTT	CASSFTDSSTDTQYF
TRBJ1-4	NA	TRBV23-1	14	NA	TGCGCCAGCAGTCAAGGGCAGGGGACTGAAAAACTGTTTTTT	CASSQGQGTEKLFF
TRBJ1-2	TRBD1	TRBV28	14	few	TGTGCCAGCAGGGACAGGACAGAACTCTATGGCTACACCTTC	CASRDRTELYGYTF
TRBJ1-1	NA	TRBV19	13	once	TGTGCCAGTAGAGAGCGAGGGAACACTGAAGCTTTCTTT	CASRERGNTEAFF
TRBJ2-7	TRBD2	TRBV9	18	NA	TGTGCCAGCAGCGTAGGGGTGACGGCTAGCGGGAGGGCCGAGGAGCAGTACTTC	CASSVGVTASGRAEEQYF
TRBJ1-2	NA	TRBV5-1	12	once	TGCGCCAGCAGCTTGACAGTCGGCAACTACACCTTC	CASSLTVGNYTF
TRBJ2-1	TRBD2	TRBV4-1	15	many	TGCGCCAGCAGACCCGGACTAGCGGGGAGCAATGAGCAGTTCTTC	CASRPGLAGSNEQFF
TRBJ1-1	NA	TRBV11-3	12	NA	TGTGCCAGCAGCTTAACTAACACTGAAGCTTTCTTT	CASSLTNTEAFF
TRBJ2-3	NA	TRBV11-2	15	NA	TGTGCCAGCAGCTTAGTGGAGGGCGGCGGGGATACGCAGTATTTT	CASSLVEGGGDTQYF
TRBJ2-3	TRBD2	TRBV5-1	16	NA	TGCGCCAGCAGCCCGGGGACTAGCGAGATTGCAGATACGCAGTATTTT	CASSPGTSEIADTQYF
TRBJ1-1	TRBD1	TRBV28	16	NA	TGTGCCAGCAGTTCTCCCCCGGGACAGTACGTCACTGAAGCTTTCTTT	CASSSPPGQYVTEAFF
TRBJ1-3	NA	TRBV27	18	NA	TGTGCCAGCAGTTCCTCCGGGACAACCCCCCGCGCGGGAAACACCATATATTTT	CASSSSGTTPRAGNTIYF
TRBJ1-4	TRBD1	TRBV19	18	once	TGTGCCAGTAGTGGCCGACAGGGAGAGAGAATGAGAGATGAAAAACTGTTTTTT	CASSGRQGERMRDEKLFF
TRBJ2-1	TRBD1	TRBV7-3	17	few	TGTGCCAGCAGCCCGAGACAGGGGGCCTTCCTTGACAATGAGCAGTTCTTC	CASSPRQGAFLDNEQFF
TRBJ2-2	TRBD2	TRBV2	15	NA	TGTGCCAGCAGAGGACTAGCGGGGGGTACCGGGGAGCTGTTTTTT	CASRGLAGGTGELFF
TRBJ2-3	NA	TRBV1	18	NA	TGCACCAGCAGCCAAGATTCACAGGGACAGGAAAGCACAGATACGCAGTATTTT	CTSSQDSQGQESTDTQYF
TRBJ1-5	NA	TRBV30	15	NA	TGTGCCTGGAGTGTACGAGGATATAGCAATCAGCCCCAGCATTTT	CAWSVRGYSNQPQHF
TRBJ2-3	NA	TRBV7-3	16	few	TGTGCCAGCAGCTTAACGGCTAGCAGAGGCACAGATACGCAGTATTTT	CASSLTASRGTDTQYF
TRBJ2-7	NA	TRBV11-2	13	NA	TGTGCCAGCAGCTCCCAGGGGTTGGGGGAGCAGTACTTC	CASSSQGLGEQYF
TRBJ2-3	TRBD1	TRBV15	17	NA	TGTGCCACCAGCCTAGAGGTACAGGGGGCTAGCACAGATACGCAGTATTTT	CATSLEVQGASTDTQYF
TRBJ2-7	NA	TRBV6-1	12	NA	TGTGCCAGCAGTGACAGATCCTACGAGCAGTACTTC	CASSDRSYEQYF
TRBJ2-1	TRBD1	TRBV11-2	15	few	TGTGCCAGCAGCTCAAGACAGGGTATAGACAATGAGCAGTTCTTC	CASSSRQGIDNEQFF
TRBJ2-3	TRBD1	TRBV28	14	NA	TGTGCCAGCAGTAACAGGGGCTCTACAGATACGCAGTATTTT	CASSNRGSTDTQYF
TRBJ2-3	TRBD1	TRBV5-6	14	NA	TGTGCCAGCAGCGACGGCAGGGGGTGGGATACGCAGTATTTT	CASSDGRGWDTQYF
TRBJ1-6	TRBD1	TRBV7-2	15	once	TGTGCCAGCAGCACTGGGGGACAGATTAATTCACCCCTCCACTTT	CASSTGGQINSPLHF
TRBJ1-2	NA	TRBV11-2	13	NA	TGTGCCAGCAGCCTAAACACACAGGGTGGCTACACCTTC	CASSLNTQGGYTF
TRBJ1-2	NA	TRBV28	14	NA	TGTGCCAGCAGTCCAATGGTTAGGCAGGGCGGCTACACCTTC	CASSPMVRQGGYTF
TRBJ2-1	TRBD1	TRBV5-1	13	once	TGCGCCAGCAGCCGGGGGGACAGGGCGGAGCTGTTCTTC	CASSRGDRAELFF
TRBJ1-4	NA	TRBV5-5	16	NA	TGTGCCAGCAGCCCCCTGGACAGTCTGGGGCGGGAAAAACTGTTTTTT	CASSPLDSLGREKLFF
TRBJ2-1	TRBD2	TRBV19	16	NA	TGTGCCAGTAGTATTTTCCCAGCGGGGGGAGGGGGTGAGCAGTTCTTC	CASSIFPAGGGGEQFF
TRBJ2-5	TRBD2	TRBV5-1	14	NA	TGCGCCAGCAGCCTCAGCTCGGGGGGAGAGACCCAGTACTTC	CASSLSSGGETQYF
TRBJ2-7	NA	TRBV7-9	13	few	TGTGCCAGCAGCTTACCGGACAGCTACGAGCAGTACTTC	CASSLPDSYEQYF
TRBJ2-1	NA	TRBV4-1	15	NA	TGCGCCAGCAGCCAAGCCCAGGGAATAGGGGTTGAGCAGTTCTTC	CASSQAQGIGVEQFF
TRBJ1-4	TRBD1	TRBV28	14	once	TGTGCCAGCAGTAACAGGGGGCGAAGTGAAAAACTGTTTTTT	CASSNRGRSEKLFF
TRBJ1-1	TRBD1	TRBV5-1	18	NA	TGCGCCAGCAGCTTGGTCGGGAAGGCAGGGGGCATCTCGGCTGAAGCTTTCTTT	CASSLVGKAGGISAEAFF
TRBJ1-4	NA	TRBV5-1	15	NA	TGCGCCAGCAGCTTGAGTCCAGGGGTCAATGAAAAACTGTTTTTT	CASSLSPGVNEKLFF
TRBJ2-7	NA	TRBV18	14	NA	TGTGCCAGCTCACCTTCACTCCAAAGCCACGAGCAGTACTTC	CASSPSLQSHEQYF
TRBJ2-7	NA	TRBV5-5	15	NA	TGTGCCAGCAGCTCCGCCCCCGACTGGACCTACGAGCAGTACTTC	CASSSAPDWTYEQYF
TRBJ2-5	NA	TRBV5-1	14	NA	TGCGCCAGCAGCTTGGCCAGTCTTGAAGAGACCCAGTACTTC	CASSLASLEETQYF
TRBJ1-1	NA	TRBV10-2	15	NA	TGCGCCAGCAGTGAGCTCGCGGGACCGGGCTCTGAAGCTTTCTTT	CASSELAGPGSEAFF
TRBJ1-4	TRBD1	TRBV4-1	15	few	TGCGCCAGCAGCCAAGTTGGGACAGGGGGGGAAAAACTGTTTTTT	CASSQVGTGGEKLFF
TRBJ2-1	TRBD1	TRBV5-4	13	NA	TGTGCCAGCAGCTGGACAGGGAATAATGAGCAGTTCTTC	CASSWTGNNEQFF
TRBJ1-2	NA	TRBV5-1	13	many	TGCGCCAGCAGCCCCAACACTAACTATGGCTACACCTTC	CASSPNTNYGYTF
TRBJ1-2	TRBD1	TRBV7-3	14	NA	TGTGCCAGCAGCCAAGCGTACAGGGGTGCGCGCTACACCTTC	CASSQAYRGARYTF
TRBJ1-6	TRBD1	TRBV6-5	13	few	TGTGCCACCAACGCGGGGACAGGGGCACCCCTCCACTTT	CATNAGTGAPLHF
TRBJ2-3	NA	TRBV4-2	14	once	TGTGCCAGCAGCCACCCCGGGAAAACAGATACGCAGTATTTT	CASSHPGKTDTQYF
TRBJ1-5	TRBD1	TRBV28	14	once	TGTGCCAGCAGTAAATGGGACAGTGATCAGCCCCAGCATTTT	CASSKWDSDQPQHF
TRBJ2-3	TRBD2	TRBV5-1	16	NA	TGCGCCAGCAGCTTGAATCTAGCGGGGGGCTCCCGTCCGCAGTATTTT	CASSLNLAGGSRPQYF
TRBJ2-7	NA	TRBV11-1	12	NA	TGTGCCAGCAGTGACCACGGGTACGAGCAGTACTTC	CASSDHGYEQYF
TRBJ2-7	NA	TRBV7-9	15	few	TGTGCCAGCAGCTTAGCGCAAGGGGCCAGGGTCGAGCAGTACTTC	CASSLAQGARVEQYF
TRBJ2-1	TRBD2	TRBV5-1	16	NA	TGCGCCAGCAGCTTGATAGCGGGAGGGTCCTACAATGAGCAGTTCTTC	CASSLIAGGSYNEQFF
TRBJ2-3	NA	TRBV6-1	14	NA	TGTGCCAGCAGTGAATGGGAGACTACAGATACGCAGTATTTT	CASSEWETTDTQYF
TRBJ2-5	NA	TRBV13	12	NA	TGTGCCAGCAGCTTAGAGAGCGGGACCCAGTACTTC	CASSLESGTQYF